The 29 T cell receptor beta chains listed next were all sequenced from one sample in a study of shared clonotypes between healthy human individuals. Generated by immunoSEQ multiplex PCR, the TCRdb table keeps only in-frame clones and is missing some. This table has fewer than 3 million clones, about nine tenths appearing once. Sequenced material: naive CD4+ T cells from PBMCs. Stated subset: CD45RA+ positively selected. These receptors were taken from a man aged 18 to 35 in good health. Some clones in this sample may be carry-over from other donors' samples.

This rearrangement joins TRBV7-9 to TRBJ1-2; D is possibly TRBD1 (6 bases). Germline CDR1 is SEHNR and CDR2 is FQNEAQ (reference sequence). The CDR3 runs 13 residues. V gave up 1 base and J gave up 6 bases, with 9 bases separating them. CDR3 nucleotide sequence: TGTGCCAGCAGCTTAGGAGGACAGCATGGCTACACCTTC. Amino acids: CASSLGGQHGYTF.

The gene calls are TRBV18 and TRBJ1-5; the match to TRBD1 covers 7 bases. CDR3 size: 15 residues. V gave up 2 bases and J gave up 4 bases; unmatched junction bases: 5. Germline V gives CDR1 KGHSH, CDR2 LQKENI. The CDR3 DNA sequence: TGTGCCAGCTCACCAGCGACAGGGCTTAATCAGCCCCAGCATTTT. It translates to CASSPATGLNQPQHF.

The CDR3 loop reads CASSRGPTSYTEAFF. CDR3 in DNA: TGTGCCAGCAGCAGGGGGCCGACGTCTTACACTGAAGCTTTCTTT. V gene TRBV11-2 combines with J gene TRBJ1-1, with 7 bases identical to TRBD1. Germline CDR1 reads SGHAT; CDR2 reads FQNNGV. CDR3 length: 15 amino acids. The junction had 9 bases not matched to a gene; V was cut back by 5 bases and J by 3 bases.

V gene TRBV5-1 combines with J gene TRBJ2-1; perhaps D is TRBD1 or TRBD2 (5 bases each). Between the trimmed V and J ends, which lost 4 bases and 5 bases, there was a span of 16 bases. This CDR3 region has 15 residues. Germline V gene data show CDR1 as SGHRS and CDR2 as YFSETQ. The CDR3 DNA is TGCGCCAGCAGCCCCAGGGTAGCCGGGAACAATGAGCAGTTCTTC. Translation: CASSPRVAGNNEQFF. Drawing the rest from reference TRBV5-1 and TRBJ2-1, the complete variable domain is KAGVTQTPRYLIKTRGQQVTLSCSPISGHRSVSWYQQTPGQGLQFLFEYFSETQRNKGNFPGRFSGRQFSNSRSEMNVSTLELGDSALYLCASSPRVAGNNEQFFGPGTRLTVL.

The gene calls are TRBV7-2 and TRBJ2-3, with 7 bases identical to TRBD2. Germline CDR1 reads SGHTA; CDR2 reads FQGNSA. The ends lost 6 bases at V and 4 bases at J; junction bases unmatched: 4. The CDR3 extends over 13 amino acids. The CDR3 DNA reads as TGTGCCAGCAGACAGACTAGCTCAGATACGCAGTATTTT. This translates into CASRQTSSDTQYF.

V usage is TRBV5-1 and J usage is TRBJ2-1, with a weak D call TRBD2 (5 bases). Trimming removed 0 bases at V and 10 bases at J, with 11 bases between. CDR3 length: 13 amino acids. Germline V gene lookup returns CDR1 SGHRS and CDR2 YFSETQ. The chain's CDR3 is CASSLGSREEQFF. The DNA for the CDR3 is TGCGCCAGCAGCTTGGGGTCGAGGGAAGAGCAGTTCTTC.

This chain joins TRBV29-1 and TRBJ1-4; unclear D gene. This CDR3 is 12 amino acids long. V was cut by 2 bases and J by 3 bases, with 4 bases left in between. Germline V gene data show CDR1 as SQVTM and CDR2 as ANQGSEA. CDR3 DNA: TGCAGCGTTGAATTGCCTAATGAAAAACTGTTTTTT. Protein sequence: CSVELPNEKLFF.

The chain couples TRBV28 to TRBJ2-4; TRBD2 might be the D (5 bases). Germline CDR1 is MDHEN and CDR2 is SYDVKM. This CDR3 contains 16 residues. The ends were cut back, 2 bases at V and 5 bases at J, with 16 bases in the middle. The CDR3, as DNA: TGTGCCAGCAGTTTACGGGCCGCGAGGGTCGAAAACATTCAGTACTTC. It yields the protein CASSLRAARVENIQYF. The variable domain in full, with the rest retrieved from reference TRBV28 and TRBJ2-4, is DVKVTQSSRYLVKRTGEKVFLECVQDMDHENMFWYRQDPGLGLRLIYFSYDVKMKEKGDIPEGYSVSREKKERFSLILESASTNQTSMYLCASSLRAARVENIQYFGAGTRLSVL.

The chain employs TRBV6-4 and TRBJ2-3, with no clear D. This CDR3 region has 13 residues. The germline CDR1 and CDR2 sequences are MRHNA and SNTAGT. V was trimmed by 4 bases and J by 5 bases, leaving 10 bases between them. The CDR3 sequence: CASSVALGDTQYF. The CDR3, as DNA: TGTGCCAGCAGTGTCGCTTTGGGAGATACGCAGTATTTT.

The chain carries TRBV4-1 and TRBJ2-5; D call uncertain. The CDR3 runs 13 residues. From germline, CDR1 is MGHRA and CDR2 YSYEKL. The V end was cut by 3 bases, the J end by 7 bases, with 12 bases between. Written as DNA, the CDR3 is TGCGCCAGCAGCCAGGAACGCCCTGGGACCCAGTACTTC. Translated: CASSQERPGTQYF.

This clone appeared a few times. The V call is TRBV30, the J call TRBJ2-7; weak D call: TRBD2 (5 bases). V was clipped by 5 bases and J by 3 bases, with 8 bases between them. Germline V gives CDR1 GTSNPN, CDR2 SVGIG (reference sequence). This CDR3 is 11 amino acids long. The DNA for the CDR3 is TGTGCCTGGGGAGGTGGCTACGAGCAGTACTTC. Amino acids: CAWGGGYEQYF.

The chain couples TRBV28 to TRBJ2-3; 7 nucleotides agree with TRBD1. Germline CDR1 is MDHEN and CDR2 is SYDVKM. The V and J ends lost 3 bases and 2 bases, in that order; junction bases with no gene match: 11. The CDR3 consists of 17 residues. The CDR3 DNA reads as TGTGCCAGCAGTTTTACCCAAGGGGGCCCAAACACAGATACGCAGTATTTT. Residues: CASSFTQGGPNTDTQYF.

This clone has a single count. The rearrangement links TRBV12-5 to TRBJ2-2; 9 bases are shared with TRBD1. The CDR3 runs 16 residues. Trimming took 1 base from V and 4 from J; bases not matched to a gene: 4. Per the germline V gene, CDR1 is LGHNT and CDR2 is FRNRAP. CDR3 region: CASGLDRGQGTGELFF. CDR3 in DNA: TGTGCTAGTGGTTTGGACAGGGGGCAGGGCACCGGGGAGCTGTTTTTT.

The CDR3 region has the DNA TGTGCCAGTAGTACCGCACGGGAGAGCTCCGAGCAGTACTTC. It is translated as CASSTARESSEQYF. The J gene is TRBJ2-7, the V gene TRBV19; D may be TRBD2 (6 bases). The CDR3 has 14 residues. V lost 4 bases and J lost 6, with 16 bases in between. Germline values: CDR1 LNHDA, CDR2 SQIVND (reference sequence).

This clone was picked up one time. The CDR3 reads CASSLASGSEDTQYF. In DNA, the CDR3 is TGCGCCAGCAGCTTGGCTAGCGGGAGTGAGGATACGCAGTATTTT. This chain links TRBV5-1 with TRBJ2-3; 10 positions agree with TRBD2. Germline V gives CDR1 SGHRS, CDR2 YFSETQ. Trimming cost V 0 bases and J 6 bases; bases outside gene matches: 4. The CDR3 has 15 residues.

V and J are TRBV28 and TRBJ1-4; D unclear. The CDR3 covers 17 residues. The V gene lost 2 bases and the J gene lost 0 bases, with 13 bases spanning the gap. Germline V lookup: CDR1 MDHEN, CDR2 SYDVKM. CDR3 DNA sequence: TGTGCCAGCAGTTTAAAAGGTTGGAGTGCAACTAATGAAAAACTGTTTTTT. This sequence encodes CASSLKGWSATNEKLFF.

The chain uses TRBV7-3 and TRBJ2-7, with 7 bases aligning to TRBD1. The CDR3 has 15 residues. CDR1 and CDR2 (germline): SGHTA, FQGTGA. V lost 5 bases and J lost 4; bases outside the gene matches: 11. The CDR3: CASSPHRGRNYEQYF. CDR3 bases: TGTGCCAGCAGCCCTCACAGGGGACGTAATTACGAGCAGTACTTC.

This sequence joins TRBV5-6 and TRBJ2-1; 9 nucleotides match TRBD2. V dropped 2 bases and J dropped 7; count of bases not matched to a gene: 7. Germline CDR1 and CDR2: SGHDT and YYEEEE. CDR3 length: 15 amino acids. DNA of the CDR3: TGTGCCAGCAGCTTTAGGGGCGGGAGGGCGAATGAGCAGTTCTTC. This sequence encodes CASSFRGGRANEQFF.

In this sample, this clone turned up a few times. The chain carries TRBV4-2 and TRBJ1-1; D is possibly TRBD1 (6 bases). CDR3 size: 13 residues. With 5 bases removed from V and 1 base from J, the gap between germline ends came to 8 bases. CDR1 and CDR2 (germline): LGHNA, YNFKEQ. The CDR3 DNA follows: TGTGCCAGCAGCAAGACAGGGAACACTGAAGCTTTCTTT. Its translation is CASSKTGNTEAFF.

The CDR3 sequence: CASSSMTSGNTGELFF. Here the CDR3 DNA reads TGTGCCAGCAGCTCTATGACTAGCGGGAACACCGGGGAGCTGTTTTTT. The chain carries TRBV5-4 and TRBJ2-2; 9 bases are shared with TRBD2. This CDR3 comprises 16 residues. V lost 3 bases to trimming and J lost 1 base; unmatched junction nucleotides: 4. Germline CDR1 reads SGHNT; CDR2 reads YYREEE (reference sequence). Full variable domain (missing parts from reference TRBV5-4 and TRBJ2-2): ETGVTQSPTHLIKTRGQQVTLRCSSQSGHNTVSWYQQALGQGPQFIFQYYREEENGRGNFPPRFSGLQFPNYSSELNVNALELDDSALYLCASSSMTSGNTGELFFGEGSRLTVL.

This clone was seen just once. This chain's CDR3 is CASSPGTGGWNEQFF. CDR3 sequence (DNA): TGTGCCAGCAGCCCGGGGACAGGGGGCTGGAATGAGCAGTTCTTC. V gene TRBV7-3 combines with J gene TRBJ2-1; 12 bases align to TRBD1. The CDR3 is 15 amino acids. The junction had 6 bases not matched to a gene; V was cut back by 5 bases and J by 7 bases. CDR1 is SGHTA, CDR2 FQGTGA, per germline.

The chain has TRBV9 and TRBJ2-1, with 10 bases aligning to TRBD2. This CDR3 spans 15 amino acids. Germline V gives CDR1 SGDLS, CDR2 YYNGEE. V shed 3 bases and J 7 bases; nucleotides not matched to a gene: 7. CDR3 nucleotides: TGTGCCAGCAGCGCTTCTAGCGGGAGTTGGAATGAGCAGTTCTTC. Protein product: CASSASSGSWNEQFF.

V and J are TRBV11-3 and TRBJ2-3; 10 bases line up with TRBD2. V gave up 2 bases and J gave up 2 bases; unmatched junction bases: 7. Germline V gene sequence: CDR1 SGHNT, CDR2 YENEEA. This CDR3 has 17 residues. The CDR3 DNA is TGTGCCAGCAGCTTACTAGCGGGAGCAGAAGCCACAGATACGCAGTATTTT. It codes for CASSLLAGAEATDTQYF.

J is TRBJ2-7 and V is TRBV2, with 11 positions matching TRBD2. Germline V gene sequence: CDR1 SNHLY, CDR2 FYNNEI. The length of the CDR3 is 15 residues. V shed 6 bases, J shed 4 bases, and the junction held 8 bases outside the gene matches. The CDR3 is CASRTSGSPRYEQYF. The CDR3 nucleotides read TGTGCCAGCAGAACTAGCGGGAGCCCTCGGTACGAGCAGTACTTC. The full variable domain, rest sourced from reference TRBV2 and TRBJ2-7, is EPEVTQTPSHQVTQMGQEVILRCVPISNHLYFYWYRQILGQKVEFLVSFYNNEISEKSEIFDDQFSVERPDGSNFTLKIRSTKLEDSAMYFCASRTSGSPRYEQYFGPGTRLTVT.

V and J are TRBV7-3 and TRBJ2-7; TRBD1 matches 12 bases. Germline V gene sequence: CDR1 SGHTA, CDR2 FQGTGA. The CDR3 has 15 residues. V was pared by 1 base and J by 6 bases, with 4 bases of the junction left unmatched. DNA for the CDR3: TGTGCCAGCAGCTTAATGGGGACAGGGGGCGCCGAGCAGTACTTC. Its translation is CASSLMGTGGAEQYF.

V and J are TRBV21-1 and TRBJ1-4; TRBD1, as called in the table, went unchecked against the DNA. TRBV21-1 is reported as a pseudogene. This CDR3 has 15 amino acids. CDR3 amino acids: CASSNQDRGDEKLFF. CDR3 nucleotide sequence: TGTGCCAGCAGCAACCAGGACAGGGGCGATGAAAAACTGTTTTTT.

This clone is a singleton in its sample. The chain recombines TRBV18 with TRBJ2-1, with TRBD2 matching 9 bases. There are 19 residues in the CDR3. The V and J ends lost 4 bases and 4 bases, in that order; junction bases with no gene match: 17. Germline values: CDR1 KGHSH, CDR2 LQKENI. The CDR3 region has the DNA TGTGCCAGCTCACTAACCCCCGAGTATAGCGGGAGTCGTTACAATGAGCAGTTCTTC. It specifies CASSLTPEYSGSRYNEQFF.

This clone was seen a handful of times. V is TRBV7-9 and J is TRBJ1-1; D gene unclear. The CDR3 loop spans 15 amino acids. The germline V gene encodes CDR1 SEHNR and CDR2 FQNEAQ (reference sequence). V lost 4 bases, J lost 1 base, and 13 bases lay in between. The CDR3 spells CASSSPGVENTEAFF. The CDR3 bases are TGTGCCAGCAGCTCCCCCGGGGTGGAGAACACTGAAGCTTTCTTT.

A single count supports this clone. The gene calls are TRBV9 and TRBJ1-3; no definite D call. V lost 3 bases, J lost 4 bases, and 11 bases lay in between. The CDR3 runs 14 residues. Germline CDR1 SGDLS, CDR2 YYNGEE. CDR3 sequence: CASSATRNGNTIYF. The CDR3 DNA is TGTGCCAGCAGCGCCACCCGGAACGGAAACACCATATATTTT.